Sequencing of this TCR beta chain was carried out in a study of blood T cell repertoires in COVID-19. V dropped 3 bases and J dropped 8; count of bases not matched to a gene: 5. This CDR3 has 13 residues. Looked up from germline, CDR1 is KGHDR and CDR2 is SFDVKD. This clone occurred once. Original data processing: Reference gene primer amplification yielded estimated nucleated cell counts. Sequencing was performed with immunoSEQ multiplex PCR; in TCRdb, only in-frame clones are kept and a portion is missing. V and J calls and clone size are given by that table; D and trimming were obtained from the DNA. The data show tens of thousands of clones, roughly 87% seen once.

The chain recombines TRBV24-1 with TRBJ1-2, with TRBD1 matching 7 bases. Material for sequencing was peripheral blood. The receptor was derived from a man older than 75 with acute or convalescent COVID-19. The CDR3 is CATSDMKGGGYTF. DNA for the CDR3: TGTGCCACCAGTGATATGAAAGGGGGCGGCTACACCTTC.